This TCR beta chain was observed in a study of human T cells and chemical hapten exposure. Germline CDR1 reads ENHRY; CDR2 reads SYGVKD. The CDR3 consists of 12 residues. V lost 10 bases and J 7 bases, leaving 16 bases between the germline ends. Stated time point: pre-sensitization, week 0. Treatment here: therapeutic diphenylcyclopropenone sensitization with weekly scalp DPC. Only a few counts were recorded for this clonotype. Single cDNA molecules in the library carried unique molecular identifiers attached during preparation. One entry per CDR3 protein results from TCRdb running MiXCR on the RACE reads. The table includes about 89,000 distinct CDR3 sequences, 10% to 14% detected once.

The chain couples TRBV10-3 to TRBJ1-1; maybe TRBD1 (5 bases). The sequence derives from a woman in her fifties or sixties with alopecia areata. Some clones in this sample may be carry-over from other donors' samples. The sample was whole blood, taken in connection with sensitization to the hapten diphenylcyclopropenone (DPC). The CDR3 DNA sequence: TGTGCCACCGACGATCAGGGTGGTGAAGCTTTCTTT. Encoded protein: CATDDQGGEAFF.